Shown below are 5 T cell receptor beta chains from a single sample sequenced in a study of blood T cell repertoires in COVID-19. The protocol was immunoSEQ multiplex PCR, while the TCRdb copy is restricted to in-frame clones and leaves out a portion. The repertoire consists of around 150,000 clones, with just under 90% occurring once and the leading ten covering approximately 10%. Sequenced: peripheral blood. All receptors come from a woman between 70 and 85 years old with COVID-19, enrolled during active disease.

This rearrangement joins TRBV7-8 to TRBJ2-2; TRBD1 is a possible D gene (5 bases). Germline CDR1 is SGHVS and CDR2 is FQNEAQ. The CDR3 sequence is 15 residues long. Trimming took off 7 bases at V and 4 bases at J, with 16 bases between the two ends. This chain's CDR3 is CASKLGDFGTGELFF. CDR3 DNA sequence: TGTGCCAGCAAGTTAGGGGATTTCGGCACCGGGGAGCTGTTTTTT. The entire variable domain, with the rest obtained from reference TRBV7-8 and TRBJ2-2, is as follows: GAGVSQSPRYKVAKRGQDVALRCDPISGHVSLFWYQQALGQGPEFLTYFQNEAQLDKSGLPSDRFFAERPEGSVSTLKIQRTQQEDSAVYLCASKLGDFGTGELFFGEGSRLTVL.

The rearrangement links TRBV5-1 to TRBJ1-4; TRBD1 might be the D (6 bases). From germline, CDR1 is SGHRS and CDR2 YFSETQ. CDR3 length: 15 residues. Trimming shortened V by 0 bases and J by 2 bases, and 8 bases separated the two germline ends. The CDR3 DNA reads TGCGCCAGCAGCTTGGCCGGACAGACTAATGAAAAACTGTTTTTT. Its protein is CASSLAGQTNEKLFF.

The genes are TRBV30 and TRBJ1-6; D call uncertain. Germline V CDR1 and CDR2: GTSNPN, SVGIG (reference sequence). Trimming stripped 0 bases from V and 6 bases from J, with 6 bases between. The CDR3 runs to 13 residues. The CDR3 sequence is CAWSVLANSPLHF. The CDR3 DNA follows: TGTGCCTGGAGTGTTCTGGCTAATTCACCCCTCCACTTT.

A single count supports this clone. The chain has TRBV29-1 and TRBJ2-5, with 8 nucleotides matching TRBD1. The germline gives CDR1 SQVTM, CDR2 ANQGSEA. This CDR3 has 12 amino acids. The CDR3 coding sequence is TGCGCAAGACAGGGGACCGAAGAGACCCAGTACTTC. This encodes CARQGTEETQYF.

The V and J genes are TRBV2 and TRBJ2-3; 7 bases line up with TRBD2. V was pared by 1 base and J by 5 bases, with 12 bases of the junction left unmatched. Germline V gene sequence: CDR1 SNHLY, CDR2 FYNNEI. The CDR3 extends over 17 amino acids. The CDR3 region has the DNA TGTGCCAGCAGTGAAGGTGGTGGACTAGGGCTCCAAGATACGCAGTATTTT. Encoded protein: CASSEGGGLGLQDTQYF.